These T cell receptor beta chains were read from a single sample in a study of blood T cells in healthy people across ages. Via MiXCR, TCRdb re-called the 5' RACE reads, giving one row per CDR3 protein. The sample yields fewer than 700,000 distinct CDR3 sequences, about 43% seen once. Sequencing used blood. These receptors were taken from a man aged 80 or over in good health. Both conserved end residues are part of each CDR3. Each record gives: D gene, clone size, J gene, V gene, CDR3 protein, CDR3 DNA. A D gene is named only where the DNA matches it firmly. Some rows mark clone size as missing; the rest say once, few, many or name a class of expanded clone.

>TRBD2|.|TRBJ2-1|TRBV7-9
CASSLISGGPGSSYNEQFF
TGTGCCAGCAGCTTAATCAGCGGGGGGCCCGGGAGCTCCTACAATGAGCAGTTCTTC
>.|.|TRBJ2-7|TRBV10-3
CAISESKGSNHEQYF
TGTGCCATCAGTGAGTCTAAAGGGTCTAACCACGAGCAGTACTTC
>TRBD2|.|TRBJ2-1|TRBV4-2
CASSQDGAGRDNEQFF
TGTGCCAGCAGCCAAGACGGGGCAGGGAGGGACAATGAGCAGTTCTTC
>.|.|TRBJ2-5|TRBV6-2/TRBV6-3
CASSYSEGVLGQETQYF
TGTGCCAGCAGTTATAGCGAAGGGGTGTTGGGGCAAGAGACCCAGTACTTC
>.|once|TRBJ1-5|TRBV9
CASSPSPTGGGQPQHF
TGTGCCAGCAGCCCCTCACCGACAGGAGGGGGTCAGCCCCAGCATTTT
>TRBD1|few|TRBJ2-2|TRBV29-1
CSVATGYISGELFF
TGCAGCGTTGCGACAGGGTATATATCCGGGGAGCTGTTTTTT
>.|.|TRBJ2-7|TRBV20-1
CSARGFEQYF
TGCAGTGCTAGAGGGTTCGAGCAGTACTTC
>.|many|TRBJ1-2|TRBV15
CATSRDAYNSNYGYTF
TGTGCCACCAGCAGAGATGCTTATAACAGTAATTATGGCTACACCTTC
>.|.|TRBJ2-2|TRBV11-2
CASSRAERVGELFF
TGTGCCAGCAGCAGAGCGGAAAGGGTCGGGGAGCTGTTTTTT
>.|once|TRBJ2-7|TRBV14
CASSLSTGSYEQYF
TGTGCCAGCAGCCTTTCGACAGGTTCCTACGAGCAGTACTTC
>TRBD1|once|TRBJ2-1|TRBV7-2
CVSSLGQGINEQFF
TGTGTCAGCAGCCTAGGACAGGGGATCAATGAGCAGTTCTTC
>.|once|TRBJ1-6|TRBV20-1
CSAIGTPNNSPLHF
TGCAGTGCCATCGGGACACCAAATAATTCACCCCTCCACTTT
>.|.|TRBJ1-1|TRBV5-5
CASSIGGWTDSEAFF
TGTGCCAGCAGCATAGGAGGATGGACAGACTCTGAAGCTTTCTTT
>TRBD1|many|TRBJ2-5|TRBV7-9
CASSSPRGRVVKTQYF
TGTGCCAGCAGCTCGCCCAGGGGGCGGGTTGTGAAGACCCAGTACTTC
>.|.|TRBJ2-2|TRBV6-2/TRBV6-3
CASSFANTGELFF
TGTGCCAGCAGTTTTGCGAACACCGGGGAGCTGTTTTTT
>.|.|TRBJ2-3|TRBV21-1
CASKTRRLTDTQYF
TGTGCCAGCAAGACCCGGCGGCTCACAGATACGCAGTATTTT
>TRBD1|few|TRBJ2-7|TRBV29-1
CSVEASGGSYEQYF
TGCAGCGTTGAAGCATCAGGGGGCTCCTACGAGCAGTACTTC
>.|many|TRBJ2-1|TRBV4-2
CASSRHSGDGLGNEQFF
TGTGCCAGCAGCCGCCACTCTGGGGACGGACTTGGGAATGAGCAGTTCTTC
>TRBD2|.|TRBJ2-7|TRBV20-1
CSAGPGLAGVPQYF
TGCAGTGCTGGACCGGGACTAGCGGGAGTCCCGCAGTACTTC
>.|.|TRBJ1-5|TRBV12-5
CASGLGPNQPQHF
TGTGCTAGTGGCTTGGGCCCTAATCAGCCCCAGCATTTT
>.|few|TRBJ2-1|TRBV24-1
CATSDWQKDEQFF
TGTGCCACCAGTGATTGGCAGAAAGATGAGCAGTTCTTC
>TRBD2|.|TRBJ2-1|TRBV9
CASSEGLAGGVSSYNEQFF
TGTGCCAGCAGCGAAGGACTAGCGGGGGGTGTTAGTTCCTACAATGAGCAGTTCTTC
>.|.|TRBJ2-2|TRBV12-3/TRBV12-4
CASSSANGDTGELFF
TGTGCCAGCAGTTCAGCGAACGGGGACACCGGGGAGCTGTTTTTT
>.|.|TRBJ2-1|TRBV6-5
CAGSRERNEQFF
TGTGCCGGCAGTCGGGAGCGCAATGAGCAGTTCTTC
>TRBD1|few|TRBJ2-7|TRBV25-1
CASSQDRGTYEQYF
TGTGCCAGCAGTCAAGACAGGGGAACCTACGAGCAGTACTTC
>.|.|TRBJ1-2|TRBV2
CASSARGPNYGYTF
TGTGCCAGCAGTGCAAGGGGCCCCAACTATGGCTACACCTTC
>.|few|TRBJ2-5|TRBV7-2
CASSVQGARETQYF
TGTGCCAGCAGCGTCCAGGGCGCAAGGGAGACCCAGTACTTC
>.|.|TRBJ2-5|TRBV20-1
CSAPRGGDQETQYF
TGCAGTGCTCCCAGGGGTGGTGACCAAGAGACCCAGTACTTC
>.|.|TRBJ1-5|TRBV12-3/TRBV12-4
CASSRTGGVGSNQPQHF
TGTGCCAGCAGCCGAACCGGGGGGGTAGGTAGCAATCAGCCCCAGCATTTT
>.|many|TRBJ2-4|TRBV20-1
CSAERGKNIQYF
TGCAGTGCCGAGAGGGGCAAAAACATTCAGTACTTC
>.|.|TRBJ1-2|TRBV10-3
CATGLGQNDGYTF
TGTGCCACCGGGCTTGGACAGAACGATGGCTACACCTTC
>.|.|TRBJ2-3|TRBV12-3/TRBV12-4
CASSLTERFGGYF
TGTGCCAGCAGTTTAACTGAGCGCTTTGGTGGGTATTTT
>.|.|TRBJ1-5|TRBV4-1
CASSRSDRGNQPQHF
TGCGCCAGCAGCCGATCCGACAGAGGCAATCAGCCCCAGCATTTT
>.|few|TRBJ2-5|TRBV5-6
CASSPWSRGETQYF
TGTGCCAGCAGCCCGTGGTCGCGGGGAGAGACCCAGTACTTC
>.|.|TRBJ2-5|TRBV6-1
CASTIQGHNEQYF
TGTGCCAGCACCATACAGGGACACAATGAGCAGTACTTC
>.|few|TRBJ1-1|TRBV12-3/TRBV12-4
CASRAQSQGSSTEAFF
TGTGCCAGCAGAGCCCAATCACAGGGATCTTCCACTGAAGCTTTCTTT
>.|many|TRBJ1-5|TRBV12-3/TRBV12-4
CASSLAGANQPQHF
TGTGCCAGCAGTTTAGCAGGGGCCAATCAGCCCCAGCATTTT
>.|few|TRBJ2-3|TRBV27
CASRGIGRTDTQYF
TGTGCCAGCAGGGGTATAGGGCGCACAGATACGCAGTATTTT
>.|few|TRBJ2-4|TRBV20-1
CSATIRQRQRAKNIQYF
TGCAGTGCTACGATCCGACAGCGCCAACGAGCCAAAAACATTCAGTACTTC
>TRBD2|.|TRBJ2-7|TRBV9
CASSGGLAGYEQYF
TGTGCCAGCAGCGGGGGACTAGCGGGCTACGAGCAGTACTTC
>TRBD2|few|TRBJ2-4|TRBV28
CASSLNLGTSGKAKNIQYF
TGTGCCAGCAGTCTCAATCTAGGGACTAGCGGGAAAGCCAAAAACATTCAGTACTTC
>TRBD2|.|TRBJ2-3|TRBV20-1
CSATGVAGATDTQYF
TGCAGTGCTACGGGGGTAGCGGGGGCCACAGATACGCAGTATTTT
>TRBD1|many|TRBJ2-5|TRBV12-3/TRBV12-4
CASSPPGQGAVRHQETQYF
TGTGCCAGCAGTCCCCCGGGACAGGGGGCGGTTCGACACCAAGAGACCCAGTACTTC